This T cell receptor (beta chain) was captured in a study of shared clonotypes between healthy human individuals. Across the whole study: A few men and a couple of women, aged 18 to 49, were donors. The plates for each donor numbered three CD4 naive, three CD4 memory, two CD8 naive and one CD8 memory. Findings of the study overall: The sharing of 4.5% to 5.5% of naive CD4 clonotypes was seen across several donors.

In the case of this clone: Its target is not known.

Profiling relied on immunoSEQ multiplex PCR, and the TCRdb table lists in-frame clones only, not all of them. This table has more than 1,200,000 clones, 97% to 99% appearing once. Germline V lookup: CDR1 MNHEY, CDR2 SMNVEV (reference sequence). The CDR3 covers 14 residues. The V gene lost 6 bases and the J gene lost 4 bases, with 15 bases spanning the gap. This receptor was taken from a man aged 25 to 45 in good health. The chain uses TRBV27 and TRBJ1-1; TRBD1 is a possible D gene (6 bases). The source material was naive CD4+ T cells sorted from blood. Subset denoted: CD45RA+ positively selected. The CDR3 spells CASRYQGGGTEAFF. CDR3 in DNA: TGTGCCAGCAGATACCAGGGAGGGGGCACTGAAGCTTTCTTT.